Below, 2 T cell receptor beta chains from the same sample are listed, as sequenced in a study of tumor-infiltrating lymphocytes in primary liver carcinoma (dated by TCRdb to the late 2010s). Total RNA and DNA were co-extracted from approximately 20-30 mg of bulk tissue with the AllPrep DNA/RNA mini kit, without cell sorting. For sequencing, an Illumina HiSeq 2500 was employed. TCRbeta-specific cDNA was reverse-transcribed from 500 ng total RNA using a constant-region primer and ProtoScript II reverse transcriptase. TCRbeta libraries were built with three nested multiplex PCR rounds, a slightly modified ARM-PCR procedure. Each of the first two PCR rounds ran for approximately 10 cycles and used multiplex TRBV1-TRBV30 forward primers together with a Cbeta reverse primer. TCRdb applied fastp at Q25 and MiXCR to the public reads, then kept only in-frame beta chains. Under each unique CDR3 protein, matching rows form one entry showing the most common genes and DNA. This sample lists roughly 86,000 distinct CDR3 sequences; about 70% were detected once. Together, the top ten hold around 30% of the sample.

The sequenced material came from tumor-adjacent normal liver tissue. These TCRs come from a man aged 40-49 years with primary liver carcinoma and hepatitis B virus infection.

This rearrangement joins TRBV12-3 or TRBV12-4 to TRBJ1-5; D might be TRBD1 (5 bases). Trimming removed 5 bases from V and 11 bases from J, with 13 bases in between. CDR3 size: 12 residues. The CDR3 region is CASSTTRGSQHF. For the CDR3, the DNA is TGTGCCAGCAGTACCACTCGGGGGTCCCAGCATTTT.

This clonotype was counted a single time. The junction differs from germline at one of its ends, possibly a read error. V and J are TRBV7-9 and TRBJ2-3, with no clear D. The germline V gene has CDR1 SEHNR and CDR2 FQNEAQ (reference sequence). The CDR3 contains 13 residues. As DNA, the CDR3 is TGTGTCAGCAGCCTACCGTCACAGATTTCGCAGTATTTT. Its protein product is CVSSLPSQISQYF.